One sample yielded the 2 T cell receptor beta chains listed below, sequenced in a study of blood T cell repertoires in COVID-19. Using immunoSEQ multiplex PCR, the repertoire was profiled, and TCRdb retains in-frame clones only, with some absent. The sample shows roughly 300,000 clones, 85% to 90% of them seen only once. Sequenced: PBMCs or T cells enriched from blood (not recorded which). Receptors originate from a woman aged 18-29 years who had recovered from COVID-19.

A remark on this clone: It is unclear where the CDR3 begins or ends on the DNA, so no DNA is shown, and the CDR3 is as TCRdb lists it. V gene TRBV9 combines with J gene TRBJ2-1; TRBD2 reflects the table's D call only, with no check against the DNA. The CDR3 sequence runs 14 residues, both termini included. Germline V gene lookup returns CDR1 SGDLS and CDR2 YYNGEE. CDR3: CASSVAAGASREFF.

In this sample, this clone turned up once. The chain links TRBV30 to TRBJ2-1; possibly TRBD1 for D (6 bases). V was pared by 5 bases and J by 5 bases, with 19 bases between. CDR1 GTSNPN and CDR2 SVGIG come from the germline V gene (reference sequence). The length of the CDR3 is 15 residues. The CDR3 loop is CAWSAGRGVNNEQFF. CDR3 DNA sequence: TGTGCCTGGTCGGCCGGCAGGGGTGTGAACAATGAGCAGTTCTTC.